Listed below are T cell receptor beta chains from one sample, sequenced in a study of identical twins. In TCRdb, the 5' RACE reads were re-called with MiXCR into one record per CDR3 protein. The sample carries hundreds of thousands of distinct CDR3 sequences, 9.5% recorded once. This sample also appeared in a second study, on yellow fever vaccine responses in identical twins.

Sequencing was done on a sample of CD8+ T cells sorted from blood. These receptors were collected from a woman between 18 and 30 years old in good health. CDR3s include the opening cysteine and the closing phenylalanine or tryptophan. The order of the fields is clone size, J gene, D gene, V gene, CDR3 DNA, CDR3 protein. The D gene is left open where the match is weak. Rows give clone size only sometimes, using once, few, many, or a class for an expanded clone.

>few|TRBJ2-1|-|TRBV4-3
TGCGCCAGCAGCCAAGACCGTCAAGAGAACTACAATGAGCAGTTCTTC
CASSQDRQENYNEQFF
>-|TRBJ2-5|-|TRBV30
TGTGCCTGGAGTGTACTGGTTGGAGAGACCCAGTACTTC
CAWSVLVGETQYF
>many|TRBJ2-1|TRBD1|TRBV20-1
TGCAGTGCTAGAGTCCCCGGACAGGATTACAATGAGCAGTTCTTC
CSARVPGQDYNEQFF
>many|TRBJ2-1|-|TRBV27
TGTGCCAGCACCCTAGGGGACGGATACAATGAGCAGTTCTTC
CASTLGDGYNEQFF
>few|TRBJ2-2|TRBD2|TRBV6-4
TGTGCCAGCAGTTCTCTAGCGGGAGAGACCGGGGAGCTGTTTTTT
CASSSLAGETGELFF
>many|TRBJ2-5|TRBD2|TRBV4-3
TGCGCCAGCAGCTTAACCTATCGACTAGCGGGACTCGGAGAGACCCAGTACTTC
CASSLTYRLAGLGETQYF
>many|TRBJ2-5|TRBD1|TRBV7-2
TGTGCCAGCAGCTTAGCTCTCGGACAGGGACAAGAGACCCAGTACTTC
CASSLALGQGQETQYF
>-|TRBJ1-2|-|TRBV20-1
TGCAGTGCTAGGGGACCCACGGGGTACCGGGGTGGCTACACCTTC
CSARGPTGYRGGYTF
>many|TRBJ2-5|TRBD2|TRBV6-2/TRBV6-3
TGTGCCAGCAGTTCTAGCGGAGAATACCAAGAGACCCAGTACTTC
CASSSSGEYQETQYF
>-|TRBJ2-2|-|TRBV9
TGTGCCACCTTGACCCCCACCGGGGAGCTGTTTTTT
CATLTPTGELFF
>-|TRBJ2-5|TRBD2|TRBV12-3/TRBV12-4
TGTGCCCTCTGTTTCTGGTGGGGTCGGGAGGGCGCCTCCCAAGAGACCCAGTACTTC
CALCFWWGREGASQETQYF
>-|TRBJ2-2|TRBD2|TRBV6-1
TGTGCCAGCACCGACGGGGGACTATCAAACACCGGGGAGCTGTTTTTT
CASTDGGLSNTGELFF
>-|TRBJ2-7|-|TRBV11-2
TGTGCCAGCAGCTTAGAGGCAGCTGGACCCTACGAGCAGTACTTC
CASSLEAAGPYEQYF
>-|TRBJ2-2|TRBD2|TRBV20-1
TGCTGTGCTAGAGCTGGTACCGGGGGGGCGTTAAGAAGCACCGGGGAGCTGTTTTTT
CCARAGTGGALRSTGELFF
>few|TRBJ2-5|-|TRBV24-1
TGTGCCACCAGTGATCCGGACAGCCGGCTCAGAGAGACCCAGTACTTC
CATSDPDSRLRETQYF
>-|TRBJ2-3|-|TRBV9
TGTGCCAGCAGCGTAGAAATGGCCTTCACAGATACGCAGTATTTT
CASSVEMAFTDTQYF
>many|TRBJ1-2|TRBD1|TRBV6-4
TGTGCCAGCAGTGACTCGGCGGGACAGGGGGCTCAGGGCTACACCTTC
CASSDSAGQGAQGYTF
>-|TRBJ1-1|-|TRBV4-3
TGCGCCAGCAGCCAAGAGTCGGGGGCTCTGAACACTGAAGCTTTCTTT
CASSQESGALNTEAFF
>many|TRBJ2-7|-|TRBV7-9
TGTGCCAGCAGCTTAGGGGTACAGGTCAACGAGCAGTACTTC
CASSLGVQVNEQYF
>-|TRBJ2-1|TRBD1|TRBV6-2/TRBV6-3
TGTGCCAGCAGTTACTCGGACAGGATCTCCTACAATGAGCAGTTCTTC
CASSYSDRISYNEQFF
>-|TRBJ2-3|-|TRBV6-6
TGTGCCAGCAGTTATAACCCCTTAGGCGGGGAGACAGATACGCAGTATTTT
CASSYNPLGGETDTQYF
>-|TRBJ2-3|-|TRBV7-9
TGTGCCAGCAGCTTATTCGGCGATACGCAGTATTTT
CASSLFGDTQYF
>many|TRBJ2-1|-|TRBV29-1
TGCAGCGTCCCAATCCGTGGCGTCTACAATGAGCAGTTCTTC
CSVPIRGVYNEQFF
>-|TRBJ1-2|TRBD1|TRBV15
TGTGCCACCAGTGGGCAGGGGGAGATCAACTATGGCTACACCTTC
CATSGQGEINYGYTF
>many|TRBJ2-7|-|TRBV7-9
TGTGCCAGCAGCTTATTAGCCAGCTACGAGCAGTACTTC
CASSLLASYEQYF
>few|TRBJ2-7|-|TRBV6-1
TGTGCCAGCAGTCCCGAAGAGTTTCACTACGAGCAGTACTTC
CASSPEEFHYEQYF
>-|TRBJ2-7|TRBD1|TRBV2
TGTGCCAGCAGTGAATGGACAGGGGCCTACGAGCAGTACTTC
CASSEWTGAYEQYF
>many|TRBJ1-2|TRBD1|TRBV12-3/TRBV12-4
TGTGCCAGCGTATTAAGGGACAGGGATGTGGATGGCTACACCTTC
CASVLRDRDVDGYTF